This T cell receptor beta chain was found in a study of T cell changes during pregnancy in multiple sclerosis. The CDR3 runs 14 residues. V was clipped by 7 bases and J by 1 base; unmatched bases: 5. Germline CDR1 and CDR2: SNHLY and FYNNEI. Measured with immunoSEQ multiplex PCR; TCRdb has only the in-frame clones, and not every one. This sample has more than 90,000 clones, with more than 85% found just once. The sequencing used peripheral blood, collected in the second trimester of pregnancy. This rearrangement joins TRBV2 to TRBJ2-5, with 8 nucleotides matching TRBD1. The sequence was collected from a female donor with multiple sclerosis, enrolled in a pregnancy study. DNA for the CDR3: TGTGCCAGCACCTGGGGGACAGGCCAAGAGACCCAGTACTTC. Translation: CASTWGTGQETQYF. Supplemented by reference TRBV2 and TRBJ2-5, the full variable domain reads EPEVTQTPSHQVTQMGQEVILRCVPISNHLYFYWYRQILGQKVEFLVSFYNNEISEKSEIFDDQFSVERPDGSNFTLKIRSTKLEDSAMYFCASTWGTGQETQYFGPGTRLLVL.